What follows describes a single T cell receptor (beta chain). As yet, its antigen is unknown. One junction end disagrees with the germline gene, perhaps due to a read error. Next came a second PCR, run for about 7 to 11 cycles, which used a sample-barcoded 5' primer along with a J-beta primer mix. No fewer than 2.5 million CDR3-containing paired-end reads came from each sample. A single record per CDR3 protein comes from TCRdb applying MiXCR to the 5' RACE reads. Among some 1,800,000 distinct CDR3 sequences listed, approximately 39% were seen once. This sample is drawn from a study of blood T cells in healthy people across ages. Notes on the study in general: Across the age range, TCR beta diversity per million T cells fell in a roughly linear way. Compared with aged donors, long-lived donors showed fewer expanded clones, suggesting selection.

Specimen: blood. The receptor was isolated from a human donor in good health.

CDR3 sequence reads: CASSYFRDRGPYSYTF. The DNA for the CDR3 is TGTGCCAGCAGTTACTTCCGGGACAGGGGCCCCTATAGCTACACCTTC. The J gene is TRBJ1-2, the V gene TRBV6-5; TRBD1 matches at 10 bases. This CDR3 is 16 amino acids long. Germline-derived CDR1 and CDR2 are MNHEY and SVGAGI.